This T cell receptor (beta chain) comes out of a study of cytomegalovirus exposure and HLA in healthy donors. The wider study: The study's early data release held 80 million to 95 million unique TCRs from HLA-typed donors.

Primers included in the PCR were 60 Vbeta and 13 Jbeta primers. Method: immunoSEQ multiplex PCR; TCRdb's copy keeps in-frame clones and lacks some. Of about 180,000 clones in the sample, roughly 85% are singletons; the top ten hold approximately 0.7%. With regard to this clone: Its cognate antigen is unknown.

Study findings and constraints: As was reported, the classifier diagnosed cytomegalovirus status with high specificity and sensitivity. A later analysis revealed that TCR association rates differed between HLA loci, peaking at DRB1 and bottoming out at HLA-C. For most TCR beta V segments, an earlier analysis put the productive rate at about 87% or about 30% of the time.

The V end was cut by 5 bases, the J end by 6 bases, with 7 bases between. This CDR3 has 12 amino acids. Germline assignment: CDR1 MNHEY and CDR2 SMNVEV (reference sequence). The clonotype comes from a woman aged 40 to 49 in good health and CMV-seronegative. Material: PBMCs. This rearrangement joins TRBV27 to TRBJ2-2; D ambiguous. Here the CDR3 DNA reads TGTGCCAGCAGTCTGCCAGCCGGGGAGCTGTTTTTT. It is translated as CASSLPAGELFF.